The clone carrying this TCR beta chain was found many times. The antigen is not known. Preparing the TCRbeta library involved the use of unique molecular identifiers. TCRdb fed the PCR reads into MiXCR, producing one record per CDR3 protein. Here the sample spans hundreds of thousands of distinct CDR3 sequences, around 7.5% being singletons. This sample is part of a study of T-cell reconstitution after alpha-beta-depleted transplantation in children. Notes on the study in general: Where alpha-beta T cells came from about two months after transplant was reportedly several hundred expanded graft clones. Surviving recipient T cells and thymic progenitors accounted for the high day-60 TCRbeta diversity observed in some patients. Newly produced T cells mostly provided counts and TCRbeta diversity after one year, as hyperexpanded clones declined.

This clonotype was sampled from a male patient between 5 and 17 years old who had a stem cell transplant for acute lymphoblastic leukemia, so the T cells may come from the graft donor. The sequenced sample was PBMCs, mostly from graft donor cells, obtained 180 days after TCRalphabeta/CD19-depleted stem cell transplant.

This chain's CDR3 is CSASPLAGVGETQYF. DNA of the CDR3: TGCAGTGCTAGTCCTCTAGCGGGGGTCGGGGAGACCCAGTACTTC. This rearrangement joins TRBV20-1 to TRBJ2-5; 10 bases agree with TRBD2. Trimming at V came to 3 bases and at J to 5 bases, leaving 9 bases not matched to a gene. The germline V gene has CDR1 DFQATT and CDR2 SNEGSKA (reference sequence). CDR3 length: 15 amino acids.